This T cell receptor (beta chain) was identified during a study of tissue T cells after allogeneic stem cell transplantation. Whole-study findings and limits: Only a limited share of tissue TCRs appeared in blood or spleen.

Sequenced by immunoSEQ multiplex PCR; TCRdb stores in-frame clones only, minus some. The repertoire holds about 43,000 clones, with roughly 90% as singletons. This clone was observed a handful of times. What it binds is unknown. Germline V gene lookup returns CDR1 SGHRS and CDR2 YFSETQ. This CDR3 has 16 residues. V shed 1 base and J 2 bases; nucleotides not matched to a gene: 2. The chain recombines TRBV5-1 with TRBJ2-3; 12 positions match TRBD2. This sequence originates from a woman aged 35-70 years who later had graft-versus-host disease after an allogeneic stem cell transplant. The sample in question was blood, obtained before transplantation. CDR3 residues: CASSLRTSGTTDTQYF. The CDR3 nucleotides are TGCGCCAGCAGCTTGCGGACTAGCGGGACCACAGATACGCAGTATTTT.